These 4 T cell receptor beta chains came from one sample sequenced in a study of shared clonotypes between healthy human individuals (dated by TCRdb to 2020 to 2022). The method behind the library was the immunoSEQ multiplex PCR assay. Not all clones reach the TCRdb copy of this immuneACCESS table, which keeps in-frame sequences only. Checked studies attribute under half of the gap to unresolved V genes and leave the rest unexplained. The sample data list about 110,000 clones, and under 70% of these were observed just once. In total, the top ten clones hold more than 20% of the sample. Sequencing used memory CD8+ T cells sorted from blood. Explained via the paper, the cell subset or site label denotes: CD45RO+ cells pooled with CCR7-negative TemRA cells. The receptors derive from a woman in her twenties or thirties in good health.

This clone was observed once. This sequence joins TRBV5-1 and TRBJ2-1; 12 bases agree with TRBD2. Germline-derived CDR1 and CDR2 are SGHRS and YFSETQ. This CDR3 has 15 amino acids. The ends lost 2 bases at V and 8 bases at J; junction bases unmatched: 5. CDR3 region: CASSFASGRGDEQFF. The CDR3 DNA follows: TGCGCCAGCAGCTTTGCTAGCGGGAGGGGCGATGAGCAGTTCTTC.

The chain joins TRBV2 to TRBJ1-1; no firm D call. V lost 6 bases to trimming and J lost 8 bases, with 19 bases between them. The CDR3 sequence is 14 residues long. From germline, CDR1 is SNHLY and CDR2 FYNNEI. The CDR3 protein is CASSKEGGGSEAFF. CDR3 coding DNA: TGTGCCAGCAGCAAGGAGGGCGGAGGATCCGAAGCTTTCTTT.

The chain employs TRBV6-6 and TRBJ1-1, with D possibly being TRBD1 (6 bases). The CDR3 extends over 12 amino acids. Germline CDR1 reads MNHNY; CDR2 reads SVGAGI (reference sequence). Trimming removed 7 bases from V and 9 bases from J, with 15 bases in between. CDR3 sequence reads: CASTHGDNKAFF. CDR3 nucleotide sequence: TGTGCCAGCACCCATGGGGACAACAAAGCTTTCTTT.

This rearrangement joins TRBV10-3 to TRBJ1-2; 7 nucleotides agree with TRBD1. The CDR3 consists of 13 residues. V trimming: 11 bases; J trimming: 0 bases; junction bases outside the gene matches: 6. Germline lookup yields CDR1 ENHRY and CDR2 SYGVKD. CDR3 coding DNA: TGTGCCGCCGCGACAGGGACTAACTATGGCTACACCTTC. Amino acids: CAAATGTNYGYTF.